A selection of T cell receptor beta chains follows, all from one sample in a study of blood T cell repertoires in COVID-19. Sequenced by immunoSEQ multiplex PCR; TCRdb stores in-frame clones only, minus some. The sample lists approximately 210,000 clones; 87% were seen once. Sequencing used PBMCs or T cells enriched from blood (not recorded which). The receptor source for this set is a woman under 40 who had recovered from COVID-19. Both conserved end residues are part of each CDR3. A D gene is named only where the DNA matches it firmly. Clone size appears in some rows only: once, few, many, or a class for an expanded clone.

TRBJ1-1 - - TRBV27 TGTGCCAGCAGTTACCCCGGGGAAGAAGCTTTCTTT CASSYPGEEAFF
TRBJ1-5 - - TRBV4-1 TGCGCCAGCAGCCTATCCCAGGGCAGAGAGGCCCAGCATTTT CASSLSQGREAQHF
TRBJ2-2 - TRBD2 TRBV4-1 TGCGCCAGCAGACGGACTAGCGGGCCCACCGGGGAGCTGTTTTTT CASRRTSGPTGELFF
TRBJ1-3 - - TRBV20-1 TGCAGTGCTAGTACCTGGGGGCCGACCTCTGGAAACACCATATATTTT CSASTWGPTSGNTIYF
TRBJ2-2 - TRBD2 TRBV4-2 TGTGCCAGCAGCCGCAGCGGGGGCGACACCGGGGAGCTGTTTTTT CASSRSGGDTGELFF
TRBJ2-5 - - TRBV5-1 TGCGCCAGCAGCCGTGAAGAGACCCAGTACTTC CASSREETQYF
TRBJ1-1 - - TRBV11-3 TGTGCCAGCAGCTTAGTAAGGGGGGGGACTGAAGCTTTCTTT CASSLVRGGTEAFF
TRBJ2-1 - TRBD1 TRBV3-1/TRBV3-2 TGTGCCAGCAGACAAACCGGGACAGGGGCCTACAATGAGCAGTTCTTC CASRQTGTGAYNEQFF
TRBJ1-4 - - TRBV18 TGTGCCAGCTCCCTCGCCGGTAGCTATGAAAAACTGTTTTTT CASSLAGSYEKLFF
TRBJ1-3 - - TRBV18 TGTGCCAGCTCGCTTGGAGCCCGGGGTGAGGACACCATATATTTT CASSLGARGEDTIYF
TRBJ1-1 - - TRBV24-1 TGTGCCACCAGTGAAGCGGACGGAGCTGAAGCTTTCTTT CATSEADGAEAFF
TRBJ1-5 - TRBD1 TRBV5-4 TGTGCCAGCAGCCGGGACAGCGCGAATCAGCCCCAGCATTTT CASSRDSANQPQHF
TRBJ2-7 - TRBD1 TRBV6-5 TGTGCCAGCAGTTCCCACCGGGACAGGGAGCCCTACGAGCAGTACTTC CASSSHRDREPYEQYF
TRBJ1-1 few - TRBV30 TGTGCCTGGAGTGTACAGGGCCCTGAAGCTTTCTTT CAWSVQGPEAFF
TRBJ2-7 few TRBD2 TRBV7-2 TGTGCCAGCAGCCAGCGGGAGGGCCGCCCCTACGAGCAGTACTTC CASSQREGRPYEQYF
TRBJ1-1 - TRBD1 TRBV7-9 TGTGCCAGCATCGGGACAGGGTTGAACACTGAAGCTTTCTTT CASIGTGLNTEAFF
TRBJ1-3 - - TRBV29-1 TGCAGCGTTGAAGACGCGCGCTCTGGAAACACCATATATTTT CSVEDARSGNTIYF
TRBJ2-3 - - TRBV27 TGTGCCAGCAGACTACTAGGTCAACGACATACGCAGTATTTT CASRLLGQRHTQYF
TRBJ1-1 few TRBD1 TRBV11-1 TGTGCCAGCAGCTTAGACCCAGGGGGTAACACTGAAGCTTTCTTT CASSLDPGGNTEAFF
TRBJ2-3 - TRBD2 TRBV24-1 TGTGCCACTAGCGGGACCCCAAGCACAGATACGCAGTATTTT CATSGTPSTDTQYF
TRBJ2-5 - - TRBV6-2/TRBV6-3 TGTGCCAGCAGCTTTTCCCGAGAGACCCAGTACTTC CASSFSRETQYF
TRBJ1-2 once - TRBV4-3 TGCGCCAGCAGCCCCGGTTATGGCTACACCTTC CASSPGYGYTF
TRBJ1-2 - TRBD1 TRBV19 TGTGCCAGTAAATACGAGGGGGCAATCAACTATGGCTACACCTTC CASKYEGAINYGYTF
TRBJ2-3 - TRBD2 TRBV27 TGTGCCAGCAGTGTTATAGCGGGAGGCACAGATACGCAGTATTTT CASSVIAGGTDTQYF
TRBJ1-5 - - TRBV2 TGTGCCAGTACTTCTGACATCTTTAGCGGTCAGCCCCAGCATTTT CASTSDIFSGQPQHF
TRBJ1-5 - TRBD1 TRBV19 TGTGCCAGTAGTTGGGGACAGGGGATTAATCAGCCCCAGCATTTT CASSWGQGINQPQHF
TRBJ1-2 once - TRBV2 TGTGCCAGCAGTGAAACAGGATTGGGCTACACCTTC CASSETGLGYTF
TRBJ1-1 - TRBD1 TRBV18 TGTGCCAGCTCTCCACAGGGGCAAGCTTTCTTT CASSPQGQAFF
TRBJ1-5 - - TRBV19 TGTGCCAGTAGTATAAACTCGGGTGAGCCCCAGCATTTT CASSINSGEPQHF
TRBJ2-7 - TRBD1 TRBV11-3 TGTGCCAGCACCTCCGGGACAGTATCCTACGAGCAGTACTTC CASTSGTVSYEQYF
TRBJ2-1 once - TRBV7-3 TGTGCCAGCAGCGGTAGCCGGGTCTCCTACAATGAGCAGTTCTTC CASSGSRVSYNEQFF
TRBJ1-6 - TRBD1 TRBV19 TGTGCCAGTAGTATTGGGACAGGGGGCATCGATTCACCCCTCCACTTT CASSIGTGGIDSPLHF
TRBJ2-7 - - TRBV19 TGTGCCAGTAGTATGGATACCGGGACTCCCTCCTACGAGCAGTACTTC CASSMDTGTPSYEQYF
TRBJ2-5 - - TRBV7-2 TGTGCCAGCAGCTCAGCCGGTCCAGGAGAGACCCAGTACTTC CASSSAGPGETQYF
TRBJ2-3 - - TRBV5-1 TGCGCCAGCAGCCTCGAGGGTCTCTTGGGGACAGATACGCAGTATTTT CASSLEGLLGTDTQYF
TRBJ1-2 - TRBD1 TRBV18 TGTGCCAGCTCGAATCGAGGTTATGACAGGGGAAACGACTATGGCTACACCTTC CASSNRGYDRGNDYGYTF
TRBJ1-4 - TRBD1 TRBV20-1 TGCAGTGCAAGTACCGGGACAGGACACGAAAAACTGTTTTTT CSASTGTGHEKLFF
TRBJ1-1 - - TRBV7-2 TGTGCCAGCAGCTTAGGACACGAGAACACTGAAGCTTTCTTT CASSLGHENTEAFF
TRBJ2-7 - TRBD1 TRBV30 TGTGCCTGGGGACAGGTCCTATACGAGCAGTACTTC CAWGQVLYEQYF
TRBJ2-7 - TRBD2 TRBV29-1 TGCAGCGTTGCGAATAGCGGGACCTACGAGCAGTACTTC CSVANSGTYEQYF
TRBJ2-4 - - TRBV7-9 TGTGCCAGCAGCTTCGAACCTAGCTGGGGGGTGGTAAACATTCAGTACTTC CASSFEPSWGVVNIQYF
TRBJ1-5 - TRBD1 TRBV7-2 TGTGCCAGCAGCTTAGCGACAGGGGGGAGGCAGCCCCAGCATTTT CASSLATGGRQPQHF
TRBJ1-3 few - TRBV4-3 TGCGCCAGCAGCCAAGATCGGGCGGGGGGCTATGGAAACACCATATATTTT CASSQDRAGGYGNTIYF
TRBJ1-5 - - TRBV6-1 TGTGCCAGCAGTCCGCCGGGAGGGGGCAATCAGCCCCAGCATTTT CASSPPGGGNQPQHF
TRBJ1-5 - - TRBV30 TGTGCCTGGAGTGAAGCGGGGAATCAGCCCCAGCATTTT CAWSEAGNQPQHF
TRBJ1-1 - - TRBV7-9 TGTGCCAGCAGAGACATCGGAAGGACTGAAGCTTTCTTT CASRDIGRTEAFF
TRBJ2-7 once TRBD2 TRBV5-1 TGCGCCAGCACCTTTACGGGGGGGCCTAGTTACGAGCAGTACTTC CASTFTGGPSYEQYF
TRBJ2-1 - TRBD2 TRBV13 TGTGCCAGCAGCGATAGCCCTAGCGGGAGCTCCTACAATGAGCAGTTCTTC CASSDSPSGSSYNEQFF
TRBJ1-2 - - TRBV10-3 TGTGCCATCAGTGAGTCGACAGGATCGAACTATGGCTACACCTTC CAISESTGSNYGYTF
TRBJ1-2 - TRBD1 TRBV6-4 TGTGCCAGCAGTAACAGGGGTCATGGCTACACCTTC CASSNRGHGYTF
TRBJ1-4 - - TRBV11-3 TGTGCCAGCAGCCCAGGAGGCGAAAAACTGTTTTTT CASSPGGEKLFF
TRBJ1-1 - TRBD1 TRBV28 TGTGCCAGCAGTACCCTATGGGACAGGGTAACTCAAGCTTTCTTT CASSTLWDRVTQAFF
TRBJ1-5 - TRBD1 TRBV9 TGTGCCAGCAGCCCTGGGACAGGGAACAATCAGCCCCAGCATTTT CASSPGTGNNQPQHF
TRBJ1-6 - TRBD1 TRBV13 TGTGCCAGCAGCAAAAGGCAGGGGGCTGATTCACCCCTCCACTTT CASSKRQGADSPLHF